This T cell receptor (beta chain) emerged from a study of CD8 T cells in Susac syndrome. The RNA, roughly 0.45 to 1 ug, was put through reverse transcription using random hexamers. TCR beta CDR3 was amplified by immunoSEQ multiplex PCR. This amplification extended across 54 Vbeta and 13 Jbeta segments. A single record per CDR3 protein comes from TCRdb applying MiXCR to the immunoSEQ multiplex PCR reads. The sample lists some 190,000 distinct CDR3 sequences; 95% were seen once. TEMRA cells were FACS-enriched, with CD8+ and CD4+ T cells isolated negatively. V lost 6 bases, J lost 7 bases, and 22 bases lay in between. CDR3 length equals 16 residues.

This clonotype was obtained from a human donor with multiple sclerosis. The chain couples TRBV12-3 or TRBV12-4 to TRBJ1-5, with a tentative D call TRBD1 (5 bases). Sequenced sample: CD4+ T cells from PBMCs. The CDR3 sequence is CASSRWGDEGDQPQHF. For the CDR3, the DNA is TGTGCCAGCAGCCGATGGGGGGACGAGGGAGACCAGCCCCAGCATTTT.